This entry lists 21 T cell receptor beta chains sequenced from one sample in a study of neoadjuvant anti-PD-1 for oral cavity cancer (dated by TCRdb to the early 2020s). Read against the paper, the sample's time point label means: before neoadjuvant nivolumab. Library preparation used the immunoSEQ multiplex PCR assay. The clones in this table, taken by TCRdb from immuneACCESS, are in-frame only. Not every clone is retained; where verified, under half of the shortfall comes from an unresolved V gene, and the cause of the rest is unknown. The table for this sample lists 16,000 or so clones; about 61% of them were counted only once. Roughly 3.1% of the sample is in the top ten clones. This specimen was PBMCs, taken before nivolumab (anti-PD-1) treatment. The receptors here all came from a person between 40 and 85 years old with oral cavity squamous cell carcinoma.

The V and J genes are TRBV6-1 and TRBJ2-1; D not certain. V was pared by 5 bases and J by 6 bases, with 5 bases between. Looked up from germline, CDR1 is MNHNS and CDR2 is SASEGT. The CDR3 extends over 11 amino acids. The CDR3 loop is CASSPLNEQFF. Here the CDR3 DNA reads TGTGCCAGCAGTCCACTCAATGAGCAGTTCTTC.

The table lists this clone with a count of one. The V and J genes are TRBV2 and TRBJ2-7; TRBD1 agrees at 8 bases. V lost 9 bases, J lost 7 bases, and 11 bases stayed unmatched. This CDR3 comprises 13 residues. Germline lookup yields CDR1 SNHLY and CDR2 FYNNEI. Here the CDR3 reads CARSGTGLREQYF. The CDR3 region has the DNA TGTGCCAGATCCGGGACAGGTCTTAGGGAGCAGTACTTC. The full variable domain, in which reference TRBV2 and TRBJ2-7 provide the parts outside the CDR3, is EPEVTQTPSHQVTQMGQEVILRCVPISNHLYFYWYRQILGQKVEFLVSFYNNEISEKSEIFDDQFSVERPDGSNFTLKIRSTKLEDSAMYFCARSGTGLREQYFGPGTRLTVT.

The chain joins TRBV4-1 to TRBJ1-1; no clear D gene. CDR1 is MGHRA, CDR2 YSYEKL, per germline. With 1 base removed from V and 5 bases from J, the gap between germline ends came to 14 bases. CDR3 length equals 15 residues. The CDR3 protein is CASSQGRRLSTEAFF. CDR3 in DNA: TGCGCCAGCAGCCAAGGCCGGCGCTTGAGTACTGAAGCTTTCTTT.

J is TRBJ1-1 and V is TRBV6-1, with 9 nucleotides matching TRBD1. With V trimmed by 5 bases and J by 12 bases, 7 bases remained unmatched. CDR3 length: 12 amino acids. Germline V gene sequence: CDR1 MNHNS, CDR2 SASEGT. Here the CDR3 DNA reads TGTGCCAGCAGTTCGGACAGGGGTGCAACTTTCTTT. This gives the protein CASSSDRGATFF.

This chain's CDR3 is CASSQGLGYQPQHF. The CDR3 region has the DNA TGCGCCAGCAGCCAAGGCCTCGGATATCAGCCCCAGCATTTT. The chain has TRBV4-1 and TRBJ1-5; D gene uncertain. V was pared by 1 base and J by 5 bases, with 9 bases between. CDR3 size: 14 residues. From germline, CDR1 is MGHRA and CDR2 YSYEKL.

V gene TRBV4-2 combines with J gene TRBJ1-1; the match to TRBD1 covers 10 bases. The CDR3 is made up of 15 amino acids. Germline values: CDR1 LGHNA, CDR2 YNFKEQ. V gave up 1 base and J gave up 6 bases; unmatched junction bases: 5. The CDR3 coding sequence is TGTGCCAGCAGCCAAGCTTCTGGACAGGGGGCTGAAGCTTTCTTT. It encodes CASSQASGQGAEAFF.

Written as DNA, the CDR3 is TGTGCCAGCGGACTTTGGACAACCCCGACCCAGTACTTC. Encoded protein: CASGLWTTPTQYF. This chain connects TRBV5-5 to TRBJ2-5; D assignment may be TRBD1 or TRBD2 (5 bases each). V gave up 7 bases and J gave up 7 bases, with 17 bases separating them. CDR1 SGHKS and CDR2 YYEKEE come from the germline V gene (reference sequence). There are 13 residues in the CDR3. Full variable domain (outside the CDR3, taken from reference TRBV5-5 and TRBJ2-5): DAGVTQSPTHLIKTRGQQVTLRCSPISGHKSVSWYQQVLGQGPQFIFQYYEKEERGRGNFPDRFSARQFPNYSSELNVNALLLGDSALYLCASGLWTTPTQYFGPGTRLLVL.

This chain links TRBV6-1 with TRBJ1-5; D is perhaps TRBD1 (5 bases). Germline V lookup: CDR1 MNHNS, CDR2 SASEGT. V was shortened by 6 bases and J by 0 bases, with 12 bases between the two germline ends. The CDR3 is made up of 15 amino acids. This CDR3 reads CASRDTSYSNQPQHF. Here the CDR3 DNA reads TGTGCCAGCAGGGACACCAGCTATAGCAATCAGCCCCAGCATTTT.

This clone has a single count. This chain links TRBV19 with TRBJ1-5; TRBD1 aligns across 7 bases. The CDR3 sequence is 14 residues long. Germline V gene data show CDR1 as LNHDA and CDR2 as SQIVND (reference sequence). The ends lost 5 bases at V and 7 bases at J; junction bases unmatched: 8. In nucleotides, the CDR3 is TGTGCCAGTAGTGGTGAGGGGGCGGGCCAGCCCCAGCATTTT. This gives the protein CASSGEGAGQPQHF.

The chain links TRBV6-4 to TRBJ2-3; D is tentatively TRBD1 or TRBD2 (6 bases each). There are 14 residues in the CDR3. Germline-derived CDR1 and CDR2 are MRHNA and SNTAGT. Deletions cut 3 bases from V and 6 bases from J, with 13 bases between. This chain's CDR3 is CASSEWRGSDTQYF. CDR3 DNA: TGTGCCAGCAGTGAGTGGAGGGGGTCTGATACGCAGTATTTT.

The chain recombines TRBV7-2 with TRBJ1-2; D is uncertain. V was trimmed by 5 bases and J by 8 bases, leaving 18 bases between them. CDR1 is SGHTA, CDR2 FQGNSA, per germline. The CDR3 extends over 14 amino acids. The CDR3: CASSPDGNVQGYTF. For the CDR3, the DNA is TGTGCCAGCAGCCCGGACGGGAACGTTCAAGGCTACACCTTC.

V is TRBV11-2 and J is TRBJ2-3; D is unclear. Germline lookup yields CDR1 SGHAT and CDR2 FQNNGV. V shed 5 bases and J shed 4 bases, with 7 bases lying between them. The CDR3 has 12 amino acids. The CDR3 DNA is TGTGCCAGCAGCCCAGACGCAGATACGCAGTATTTT. Translating it yields CASSPDADTQYF.

V is TRBV30 and J is TRBJ1-2; D remains ambiguous. Trimming removed 0 bases from V and 7 bases from J, with 12 bases in between. Germline values: CDR1 GTSNPN, CDR2 SVGIG (reference sequence). The CDR3 runs to 13 residues. CDR3 region: CAWSVPGGVGYTF. In DNA, the CDR3 is TGTGCCTGGAGTGTACCGGGTGGAGTTGGCTACACCTTC.

The chain links TRBV10-3 to TRBJ1-1, with 9 bases that match TRBD1. Germline assignment: CDR1 ENHRY and CDR2 SYGVKD. The CDR3 is made up of 12 amino acids. Trimming removed 9 bases from V and 4 bases from J; junction bases left unmatched: 3. This CDR3 is CAMGQGGTEAFF. In DNA form, the CDR3 reads TGTGCCATGGGACAGGGAGGCACTGAAGCTTTCTTT.

This clone was seen just once. The chain is built from TRBV2 and TRBJ2-1, with TRBD2 identical over 9 bases. The CDR3 extends over 16 amino acids. Germline values: CDR1 SNHLY, CDR2 FYNNEI. The trim removed 8 bases at V and 5 bases at J, leaving 13 bases unmatched. The CDR3 reads CASGTSLAGPNNEQFF. CDR3 sequence (DNA): TGTGCCAGCGGGACTAGCTTAGCCGGTCCCAACAATGAGCAGTTCTTC.

The genes are TRBV5-1 and TRBJ2-1, with D maybe TRBD2 (5 bases). The germline V gene encodes CDR1 SGHRS and CDR2 YFSETQ. The CDR3 runs 15 residues. Trimming removed 2 bases from V and 8 bases from J, with 17 bases in between. CDR3 region: CASSFLDVGADEQFF. In DNA form, the CDR3 reads TGCGCCAGCAGCTTCCTGGATGTGGGAGCGGATGAGCAGTTCTTC. The full variable domain, with the rest looked up from reference TRBV5-1 and TRBJ2-1, is KAGVTQTPRYLIKTRGQQVTLSCSPISGHRSVSWYQQTPGQGLQFLFEYFSETQRNKGNFPGRFSGRQFSNSRSEMNVSTLELGDSALYLCASSFLDVGADEQFFGPGTRLTVL.

The chain uses TRBV7-6 and TRBJ2-3; possibly TRBD1 for D (6 bases). The CDR3 runs to 16 residues. Germline CDR1 and CDR2: SGHVS and FNYEAQ. Trimming stripped 0 bases from V and 2 bases from J, with 12 bases between. The CDR3 DNA follows: TGTGCCAGCAGCTTAGCGGGGGCCGCAGCCACAGATACGCAGTATTTT. Residues: CASSLAGAAATDTQYF. Full variable domain (rest looked up from reference TRBV7-6 and TRBJ2-3): GAGVSQSPRYKVTKRGQDVALRCDPISGHVSLYWYRQALGQGPEFLTYFNYEAQQDKSGLPNDRFSAERPEGSISTLTIQRTEQRDSAMYRCASSLAGAAATDTQYFGPGTRLTVL.

The chain is built from TRBV7-2 and TRBJ2-7; 8 nucleotides align to TRBD1. The trim removed 5 bases at V and 2 bases at J, leaving 5 bases unmatched. The germline gives CDR1 SGHTA, CDR2 FQGNSA. The length of the CDR3 is 14 residues. CDR3 in amino acids: CASSRDRGPYEQYF. In DNA, the CDR3 is TGTGCCAGCAGCCGTGACAGGGGACCCTACGAGCAGTACTTC.

The V and J genes are TRBV6-1 and TRBJ1-4; D uncertain. This CDR3 comprises 13 residues. Between the trimmed V and J ends, which lost 7 bases and 3 bases, there was a span of 9 bases. The germline V gene encodes CDR1 MNHNS and CDR2 SASEGT. The CDR3 reads CASKRGANEKLFF. In nucleotides, the CDR3 is TGTGCCAGCAAGCGGGGAGCTAATGAAAAACTGTTTTTT.

This rearrangement joins TRBV27 to TRBJ1-5; 8 bases map to TRBD1. V lost 5 bases to trimming and J lost 6 bases; unmatched junction nucleotides: 12. Germline V gene data show CDR1 as MNHEY and CDR2 as SMNVEV (reference sequence). This CDR3 has 16 residues. CDR3 DNA sequence: TGTGCCAGCAGTAGTACAGGGGGTCTGGCGCCTCAGCCCCAGCATTTT. It is translated as CASSSTGGLAPQPQHF.

V and J are TRBV19 and TRBJ2-7, with 12 positions matching TRBD1. Per the germline V gene, CDR1 is LNHDA and CDR2 is SQIVND (reference sequence). CDR3 length equals 16 residues. V lost 5 bases, J lost 7 bases, and 12 bases stayed unmatched. The CDR3 here is CASSPGSGTGGREQYF. The CDR3 DNA is TGTGCCAGTAGTCCTGGGTCCGGGACAGGGGGCAGGGAGCAGTACTTC.